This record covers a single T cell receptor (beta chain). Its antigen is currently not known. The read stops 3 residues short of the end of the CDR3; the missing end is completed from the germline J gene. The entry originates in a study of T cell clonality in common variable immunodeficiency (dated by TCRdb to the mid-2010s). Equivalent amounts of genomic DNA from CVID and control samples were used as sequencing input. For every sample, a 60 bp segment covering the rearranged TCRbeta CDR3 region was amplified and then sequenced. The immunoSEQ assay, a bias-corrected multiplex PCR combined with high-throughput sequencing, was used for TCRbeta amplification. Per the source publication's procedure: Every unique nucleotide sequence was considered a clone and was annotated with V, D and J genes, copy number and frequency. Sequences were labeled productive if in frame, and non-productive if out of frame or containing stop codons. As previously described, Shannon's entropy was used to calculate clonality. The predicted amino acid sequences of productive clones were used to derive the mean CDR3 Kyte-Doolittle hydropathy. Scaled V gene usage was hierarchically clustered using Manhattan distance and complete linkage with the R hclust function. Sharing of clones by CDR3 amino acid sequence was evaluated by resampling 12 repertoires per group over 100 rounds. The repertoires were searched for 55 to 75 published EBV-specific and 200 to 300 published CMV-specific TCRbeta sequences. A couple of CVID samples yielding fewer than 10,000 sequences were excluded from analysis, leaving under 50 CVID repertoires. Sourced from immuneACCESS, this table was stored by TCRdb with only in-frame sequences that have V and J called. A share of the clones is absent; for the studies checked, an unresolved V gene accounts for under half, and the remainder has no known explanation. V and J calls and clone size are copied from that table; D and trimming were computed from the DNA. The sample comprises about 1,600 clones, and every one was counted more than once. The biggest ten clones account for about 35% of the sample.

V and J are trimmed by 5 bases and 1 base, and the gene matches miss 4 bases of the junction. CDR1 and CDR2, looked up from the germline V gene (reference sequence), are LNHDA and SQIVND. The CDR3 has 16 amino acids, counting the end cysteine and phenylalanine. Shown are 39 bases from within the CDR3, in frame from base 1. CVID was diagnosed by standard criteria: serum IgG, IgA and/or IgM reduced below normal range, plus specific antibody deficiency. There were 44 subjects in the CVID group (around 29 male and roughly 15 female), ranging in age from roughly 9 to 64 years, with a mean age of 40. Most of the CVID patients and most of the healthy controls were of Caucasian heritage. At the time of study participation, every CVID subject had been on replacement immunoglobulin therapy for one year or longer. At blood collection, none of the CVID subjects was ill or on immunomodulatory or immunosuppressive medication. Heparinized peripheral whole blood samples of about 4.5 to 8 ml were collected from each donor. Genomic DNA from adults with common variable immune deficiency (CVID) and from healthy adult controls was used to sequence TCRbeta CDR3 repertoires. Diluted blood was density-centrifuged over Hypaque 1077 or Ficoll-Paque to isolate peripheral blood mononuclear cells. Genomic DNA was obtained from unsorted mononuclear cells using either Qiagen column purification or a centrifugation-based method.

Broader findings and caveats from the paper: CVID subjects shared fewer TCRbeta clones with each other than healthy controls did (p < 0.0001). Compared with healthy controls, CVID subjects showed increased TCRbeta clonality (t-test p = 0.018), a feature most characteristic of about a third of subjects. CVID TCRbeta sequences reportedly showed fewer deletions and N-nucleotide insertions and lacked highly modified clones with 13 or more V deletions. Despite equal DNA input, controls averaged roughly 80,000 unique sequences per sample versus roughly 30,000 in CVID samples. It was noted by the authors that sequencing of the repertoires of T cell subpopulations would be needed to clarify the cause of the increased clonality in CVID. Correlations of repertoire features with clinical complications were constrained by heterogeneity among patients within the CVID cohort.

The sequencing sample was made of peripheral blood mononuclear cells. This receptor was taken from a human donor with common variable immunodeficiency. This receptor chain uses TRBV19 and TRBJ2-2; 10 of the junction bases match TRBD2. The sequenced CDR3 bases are TGTGCCAGTAGTTCAAGACTAGCGGGGAACACCGGGGAG. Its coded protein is CASSSRLAGNTGE. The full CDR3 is CASSSRLAGNTGELFF.